This TCR beta chain was profiled in a study of blood T cell repertoires in COVID-19 (dated by TCRdb to 2020 to 2022). Study-wide context: The collaborator samples originated in the United States, Italy and Spain and spanned the acute and convalescent phases of COVID-19. The prospective study material was composed of cDNA or gDNA derived from T cells, B-cell-depleted T cells, or PBMCs. The repertoires were released in a freely available public database intended as a resource for research on the immune response to SARS-CoV-2. Where available, HLA class I and class II types were obtained from metadata supplied by the sample provider rather than from assay-based typing. Nearly every sample came with metadata listing a de-identified subject ID, COVID-19 status, age in years and sex. Subjects who had been exposed to COVID-19, were actively infected with it, or had recovered from it provided the deeply sampled blood TCRbeta repertoires that made up the dataset. Samples came from the ongoing ImmuneRACE study (first 160 participants) plus 1,254 subjects from 6 global collaborators. Findings and caveats that apply to the study as a whole: The amount of clinical and demographic metadata varied by source and participant and was provided uncurated.

Reading the germline V gene gives CDR1 SGHVS and CDR2 FNYEAQ. V lost 7 bases and J lost 2 bases; the stretch between them is 14 bases long. Taken from cysteine to phenylalanine, the CDR3 has 14 residues. Only the CDR3 region is kept as DNA, spanning 42 bases read in frame from base 1. Collaborating institutions collected whole blood in K2EDTA tubes following their own protocols. For TCRbeta analysis, collaborator samples were shipped as frozen whole blood, as isolated PBMCs, or as DNA extracted from either sample type. TCRbeta CDR3 regions were amplified from genomic DNA by means of the immunoSEQ Assay, a bias-controlled multiplex PCR. Under the source paper's analysis protocol: Within the assay, amplification of reference gene primers was used to estimate how many nucleated cells each sample contained. Sequence reads were collapsed and filtered to measure the absolute abundance of every unique TCRbeta CDR3 rearrangement. For each sample, productive Simpson clonality was calculated as the square root of Simpson's diversity index across productive rearrangements. This immuneACCESS table, as held by TCRdb, lists in-frame sequences with V and J called but not all clones. Of the missing ones, under half trace to an unresolved V gene in checked studies; the others have no known cause. From that table come the V and J calls and clone size; the DNA was used to work out D and trimming. This sample gives some 20,000 clones in total; roughly 91% of them show up just once. The ten largest clones represent 6% to 8.5% of the sample.

Turning to this clone: What antigen it recognizes has not been identified. No base qualities exist here, and no much larger clone lies one base off it.

The sample comprised peripheral blood. The TCR was taken from a human donor in a cohort sampled during active COVID-19. The rearrangement joined TRBV7-6 to TRBJ2-5, with TRBD2 as a weak D call on 5 bases. The DNA sequence reads TGTGCCAGCACCACACCAGCGGATCAAGAGACCCAGTACTTC. This translates into CASTTPADQETQYF.